A single T cell receptor beta chain is shown here with its context. Its specificity is not known. This sample is part of a study of OX40 agonist ivuxolimab in advanced cancers. On the study more broadly: Of mixed ages from roughly 23 to 80 and averaging approximately 60 years, the group was over 80% male.

Produced via immunoSEQ multiplex PCR; TCRdb's table is partial and in-frame only. Found here are approximately 86,000 clones, roughly 91% of them singletons; the top ten hold 0.33%. Study results and caveats: Clones of CD4+ and CD8+ blood T cells grew by week 6 at doses of 0.1 to 3.0 mg/kg. It was also the case that some nonresponders had low normalized T-cell clonal expansion. The mean number of expanded clones was higher in CD8+ T cells than in CD4+.

The source of this sequence is an adult with an advanced solid tumor such as melanoma, head and neck, liver or kidney cancer. The sample consisted of CD4+ or CD8+ T cells sorted from blood, taken in a trial of the OX40 agonist ivuxolimab.

The CDR3 region has the DNA TGTGCCAGCAGTGAATGGGAGGGAGGCTACGAGCAGTACTTC. It is translated as CASSEWEGGYEQYF. The rearrangement uses TRBV2 and TRBJ2-7; 7 bases are a match to TRBD2. Trimming at V came to 2 bases and at J to 3 bases, leaving 4 bases not matched to a gene. CDR3 length: 14 residues. Per germline, CDR1 SNHLY and CDR2 FYNNEI. The entire variable domain, with the rest obtained from reference TRBV2 and TRBJ2-7, is as follows: EPEVTQTPSHQVTQMGQEVILRCVPISNHLYFYWYRQILGQKVEFLVSFYNNEISEKSEIFDDQFSVERPDGSNFTLKIRSTKLEDSAMYFCASSEWEGGYEQYFGPGTRLTVT.